This T cell receptor (beta chain) was recovered during a study of blood T cell repertoires in COVID-19. Study in general: Acute and convalescent COVID-19 samples came from the United States, Italy and Spain.

Authors' methods: For nucleated cells, counts were estimated from reference gene primer amplification. Profiling relied on immunoSEQ multiplex PCR, and the TCRdb table lists in-frame clones only, not all of them. D and trimming were read from the DNA, whereas the V and J calls and clone size are those reported in that table. The sample has 150,000 to 200,000 clones; roughly 93% are singletons. Unmatched junction bases numbered 10, after V lost 5 bases and J lost 3 bases. The CDR3 runs 17 residues. Germline-derived CDR1 and CDR2 are MNHEY and SVGEGT. The sequenced sample was peripheral blood. The clonotype was recovered from a woman aged 45-65 years with acute or convalescent COVID-19. V is TRBV6-2 or TRBV6-3 and J is TRBJ2-2; TRBD2 agrees at 9 bases. The CDR3 bases are TGTGCCAGCAGTCGGACGAGCGGGAGGTATGACACCGGGGAGCTGTTTTTT. Translation: CASSRTSGRYDTGELFF.